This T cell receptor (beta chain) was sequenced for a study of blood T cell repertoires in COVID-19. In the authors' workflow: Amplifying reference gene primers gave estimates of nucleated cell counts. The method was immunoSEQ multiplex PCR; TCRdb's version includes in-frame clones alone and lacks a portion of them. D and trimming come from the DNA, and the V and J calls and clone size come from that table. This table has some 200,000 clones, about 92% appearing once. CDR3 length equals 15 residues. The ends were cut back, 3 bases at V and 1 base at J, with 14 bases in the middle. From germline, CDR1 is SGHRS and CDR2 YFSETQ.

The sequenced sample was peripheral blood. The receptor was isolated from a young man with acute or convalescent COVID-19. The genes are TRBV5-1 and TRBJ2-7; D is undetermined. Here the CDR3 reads CASSSTGSTSYEQYF. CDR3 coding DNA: TGCGCCAGCAGCTCCACCGGGTCAACATCCTACGAGCAGTACTTC.